This TCR beta chain was sequenced for a study of blood T cells in healthy people across ages. Points from the study as a whole: Strongly correlated with naive T cell percentage was TCR beta diversity. Since the PBMCs were unsorted, naive and antigen-experienced cells could not be conclusively compared.

Details on this clonotype: Antigen: not known.

Next came a second PCR, run for 7 to 11 cycles, which used a sample-barcoded 5' primer along with a J-beta primer mix. The yield of each sample was at least 2.5 million CDR3-containing paired-end reads. TCRdb analysed the 5' RACE reads with MiXCR anew, one entry per CDR3 protein. The sample shows about 1.6 million distinct CDR3 sequences, roughly 32% of them seen only once. The sequence derives from a woman aged 25 to 39 in good health. The source material was blood.

The CDR3 region is CASSQAGLAGDWDTGELFF. CDR3 DNA sequence: TGCGCCAGCAGCCAAGCTGGACTAGCGGGAGATTGGGACACCGGGGAGCTGTTTTTT. The chain joins TRBV4-1 to TRBJ2-2; 13 bases agree with TRBD2. Trimming took 1 base from V and 3 from J; bases not matched to a gene: 8. The CDR3 loop spans 19 amino acids. The germline CDR1 and CDR2 sequences are MGHRA and YSYEKL.